The 12 T cell receptor beta chains listed next were all sequenced from one sample in a study of T cell responses to AZD1222 COVID-19 vaccine (dated by TCRdb to the early 2020s). The receptor library was made with the immunoSEQ multiplex PCR assay. Sourced from immuneACCESS, this table was stored by TCRdb with only in-frame sequences that have V and J called. A share of the clones is absent; for the studies checked, an unresolved V gene accounts for under half, and the remainder has no known explanation. In all, the sample holds 110,000 or so clones, and approximately 87% of those were seen once. 2.5% of the sample is held by the ten biggest clonotypes. Read against the paper, the sample's time point label means: baseline before first vaccination. Material: peripheral blood, obtained on day 0 of AZD1222 vaccination. Receptor source: an adult in good health.

The DNA of the CDR3 is TGCGCCAGCAGCCGAGAGATTGTGGATGAGCAGTTCTTC. Translating it yields CASSREIVDEQFF. The chain has TRBV4-3 and TRBJ2-1; no clear D gene. Trimming took 4 bases from V and 8 from J, leaving 12 bases between them. CDR1 is LGHNA, CDR2 YSLEER, per germline. The CDR3 consists of 13 residues.

This chain joins TRBV11-3 and TRBJ1-1; D remains unclear. Trimming pared 5 bases from V and 10 bases from J, leaving 11 bases between. CDR1 is SGHNT, CDR2 YENEEA, per germline. CDR3 length: 11 residues. Here the CDR3 reads CASSPAFGAFF. The CDR3 bases are TGTGCCAGCAGCCCTGCATTCGGAGCTTTCTTT.

V usage is TRBV29-1 and J usage is TRBJ2-1; 8 positions agree with TRBD2. V shed 1 base, J shed 3 bases, and the junction held 5 bases outside the gene matches. From germline, CDR1 is SQVTM and CDR2 ANQGSEA. The CDR3 is 15 residues long. The CDR3 loop is CSVEGEAGDYNEQFF. The CDR3 region has the DNA TGCAGCGTTGAAGGGGAAGCGGGGGACTACAATGAGCAGTTCTTC.

The CDR3 reads CASSQTSGEGETQYF. The CDR3 DNA reads as TGTGCCAGCAGTCAGACTAGCGGGGAAGGCGAGACCCAGTACTTC. V is TRBV2 and J is TRBJ2-5, with 11 bases lining up with TRBD2. V trimming: 5 bases; J trimming: 5 bases; junction bases outside the gene matches: 7. This CDR3 is built from 15 residues. Germline V lookup: CDR1 SNHLY, CDR2 FYNNEI.

The CDR3 sequence: CSVEGDWDNEKLFF. CDR3 sequence (DNA): TGCAGCGTTGAAGGGGACTGGGATAATGAAAAACTGTTTTTT. The V call is TRBV29-1, the J call TRBJ1-4, with D possibly matching TRBD1 (5 bases). The CDR3 totals 14 residues. V gave up 1 base and J gave up 4 bases, with 10 bases separating them. Germline values: CDR1 SQVTM, CDR2 ANQGSEA.

V gene TRBV6-1 combines with J gene TRBJ1-5; D unclear. The V end lost 3 bases, the J end lost 2 bases, and 8 bases lay between the germline ends. CDR3 size: 14 residues. CDR1 and CDR2 (germline): MNHNS, SASEGT. Written as DNA, the CDR3 is TGTGCCAGCAGTGAGGGCTGGGGCAATCAGCCCCAGCATTTT. Its protein is CASSEGWGNQPQHF.

The chain joins TRBV10-2 to TRBJ2-1; the D gene could be TRBD1 or TRBD2 (6 bases each). The CDR3 is 14 amino acids. The germline V gene has CDR1 WSHSY and CDR2 SAAADI. Between the trimmed V and J ends, which lost 3 bases and 10 bases, there was a span of 16 bases. The DNA of the CDR3 is TGCGCCAGCAGTGAAGGGGGGCCCGGGGTCGAGCAGTTCTTC. It yields the protein CASSEGGPGVEQFF.

This sequence joins TRBV11-3 and TRBJ1-1; D is undetermined. V was cut by 5 bases and J by 0 bases, with 13 bases left in between. Germline V lookup: CDR1 SGHNT, CDR2 YENEEA. The CDR3 loop spans 15 amino acids. The CDR3 sequence is CASSPPRRMNTEAFF. DNA of the CDR3: TGTGCCAGCAGCCCCCCCCGAAGGATGAACACTGAAGCTTTCTTT.

The rearrangement joins TRBV5-1 to TRBJ1-2, with TRBD1 matching over 8 bases. The CDR3 consists of 16 residues. Germline V gene lookup returns CDR1 SGHRS and CDR2 YFSETQ. V was clipped by 4 bases and J by 0 bases; unmatched bases: 8. CDR3 amino acids: CASSGGDRTSNYGYTF. CDR3 bases: TGCGCCAGCAGCGGAGGGGACAGGACATCTAACTATGGCTACACCTTC.

CDR3 in amino acids: CASRTDSDEQFF. CDR3 nucleotides: TGTGCCAGCAGGACAGACAGCGATGAGCAGTTCTTC. The chain joins TRBV2 to TRBJ2-1, with D possibly being TRBD1 (5 bases). Trimming took off 6 bases at V and 8 bases at J, with 11 bases between the two ends. CDR1 and CDR2 (germline): SNHLY, FYNNEI. The CDR3 is made up of 12 amino acids.

The chain combines TRBV4-1 with TRBJ1-1; no reliable D call. The CDR3 spans 14 residues. V was clipped by 1 base and J by 6 bases, with 12 bases between them. The germline CDR1 and CDR2 sequences are MGHRA and YSYEKL. The CDR3: CASSQVLGSAEAFF. The CDR3 nucleotides read TGCGCCAGCAGCCAAGTTTTAGGCTCCGCTGAAGCTTTCTTT.

This chain uses TRBV7-8 with TRBJ1-1; D is uncertain. The germline CDR1 and CDR2 sequences are SGHVS and FQNEAQ. The ends were cut back, 4 bases at V and 2 bases at J, with 8 bases in the middle. This CDR3 has 13 residues. The DNA of the CDR3 is TGTGCCAGCAGCTGGGGATCAAACACTGAAGCTTTCTTT. Encoded protein: CASSWGSNTEAFF.